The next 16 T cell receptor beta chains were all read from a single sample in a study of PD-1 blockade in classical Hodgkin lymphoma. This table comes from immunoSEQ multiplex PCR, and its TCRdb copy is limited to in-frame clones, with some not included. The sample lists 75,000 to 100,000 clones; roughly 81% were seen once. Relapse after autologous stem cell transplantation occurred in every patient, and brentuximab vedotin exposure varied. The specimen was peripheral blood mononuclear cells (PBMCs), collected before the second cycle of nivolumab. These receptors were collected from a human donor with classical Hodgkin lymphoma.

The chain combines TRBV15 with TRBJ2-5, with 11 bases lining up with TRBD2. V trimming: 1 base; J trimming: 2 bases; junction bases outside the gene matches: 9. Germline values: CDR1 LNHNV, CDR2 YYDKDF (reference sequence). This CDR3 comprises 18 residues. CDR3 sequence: CATSRGPTSGSGQETQYF. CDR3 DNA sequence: TGTGCCACCAGCAGAGGCCCAACTAGCGGGAGTGGGCAAGAGACCCAGTACTTC.

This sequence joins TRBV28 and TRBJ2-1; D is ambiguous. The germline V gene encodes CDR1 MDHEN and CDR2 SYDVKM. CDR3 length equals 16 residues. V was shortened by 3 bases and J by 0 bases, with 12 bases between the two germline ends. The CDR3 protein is CASSLVAALSYNEQFF. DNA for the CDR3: TGTGCCAGCAGTTTGGTGGCGGCGCTCTCCTACAATGAGCAGTTCTTC. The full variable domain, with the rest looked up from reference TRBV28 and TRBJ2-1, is DVKVTQSSRYLVKRTGEKVFLECVQDMDHENMFWYRQDPGLGLRLIYFSYDVKMKEKGDIPEGYSVSREKKERFSLILESASTNQTSMYLCASSLVAALSYNEQFFGPGTRLTVL.

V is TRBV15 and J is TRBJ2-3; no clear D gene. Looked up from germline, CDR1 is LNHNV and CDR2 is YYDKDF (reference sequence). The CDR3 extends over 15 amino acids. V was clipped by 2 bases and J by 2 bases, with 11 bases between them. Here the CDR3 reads CATSRNDGVTDTQYF. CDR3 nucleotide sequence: TGTGCCACCAGCAGAAATGACGGAGTCACAGATACGCAGTATTTT.

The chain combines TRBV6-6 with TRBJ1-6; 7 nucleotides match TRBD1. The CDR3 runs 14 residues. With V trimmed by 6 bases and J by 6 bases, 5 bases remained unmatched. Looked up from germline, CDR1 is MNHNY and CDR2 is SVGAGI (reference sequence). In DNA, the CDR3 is TGTGCCAGCAGCCCGGGACAGCGTAATTCACCCCTCCACTTT. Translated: CASSPGQRNSPLHF.

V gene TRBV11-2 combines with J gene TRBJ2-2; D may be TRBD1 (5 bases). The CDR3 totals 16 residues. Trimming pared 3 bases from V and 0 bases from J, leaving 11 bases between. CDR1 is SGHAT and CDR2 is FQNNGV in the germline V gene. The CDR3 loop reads CASSFPPGTNTGELFF. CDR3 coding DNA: TGTGCCAGCAGCTTTCCCCCAGGGACGAACACCGGGGAGCTGTTTTTT.

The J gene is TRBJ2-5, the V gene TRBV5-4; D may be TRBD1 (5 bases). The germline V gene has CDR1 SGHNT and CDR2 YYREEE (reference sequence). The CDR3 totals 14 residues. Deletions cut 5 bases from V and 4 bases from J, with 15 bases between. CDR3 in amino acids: CASRVRGGLETQYF. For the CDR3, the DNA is TGTGCCAGCAGAGTTAGGGGTGGGTTAGAGACCCAGTACTTC.

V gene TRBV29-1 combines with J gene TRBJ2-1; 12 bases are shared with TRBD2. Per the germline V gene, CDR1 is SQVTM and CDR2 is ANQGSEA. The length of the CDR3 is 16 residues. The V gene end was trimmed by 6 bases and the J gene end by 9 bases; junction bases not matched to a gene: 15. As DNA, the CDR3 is TGCAGCGTCGTTAGGACTAGCGGGGACATCGAGGGTGAGCAGTTCTTC. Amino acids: CSVVRTSGDIEGEQFF.

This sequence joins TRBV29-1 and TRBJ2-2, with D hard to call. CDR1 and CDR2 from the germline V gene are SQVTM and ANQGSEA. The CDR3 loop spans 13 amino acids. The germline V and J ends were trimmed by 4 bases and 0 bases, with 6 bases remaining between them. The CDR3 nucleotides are TGCAGCGTTGGAGTATCGAACACCGGGGAGCTGTTTTTT. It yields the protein CSVGVSNTGELFF.

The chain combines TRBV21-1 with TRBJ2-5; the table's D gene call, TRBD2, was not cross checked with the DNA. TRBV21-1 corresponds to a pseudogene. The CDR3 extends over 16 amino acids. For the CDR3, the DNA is TGTGCCAGCAGCAAAGAGCTAGCGGGTGCACAAGAGACCCAGTACTTC. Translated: CASSKELAGAQETQYF.

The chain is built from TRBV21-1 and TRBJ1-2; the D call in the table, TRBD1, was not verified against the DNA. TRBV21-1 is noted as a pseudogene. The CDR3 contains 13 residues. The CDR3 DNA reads TGTGCCAGCAGCAACACAGTTATCTATGGCTACACCTTC. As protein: CASSNTVIYGYTF.

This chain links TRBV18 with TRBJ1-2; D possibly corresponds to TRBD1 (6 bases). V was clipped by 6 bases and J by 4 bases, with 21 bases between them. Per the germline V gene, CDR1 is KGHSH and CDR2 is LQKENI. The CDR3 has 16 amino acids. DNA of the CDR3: TGTGCCAGCTCTACTGGGGCTACAGGGATTCTCTATGGCTACACCTTC. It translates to CASSTGATGILYGYTF.

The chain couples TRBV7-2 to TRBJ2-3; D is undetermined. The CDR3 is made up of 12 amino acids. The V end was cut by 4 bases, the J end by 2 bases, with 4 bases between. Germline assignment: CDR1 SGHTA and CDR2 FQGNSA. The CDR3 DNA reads TGTGCCAGCAGCTACGTCACAGATACGCAGTATTTT. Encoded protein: CASSYVTDTQYF. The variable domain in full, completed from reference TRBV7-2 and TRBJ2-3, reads GAGVSQSPSNKVTEKGKDVELRCDPISGHTALYWYRQSLGQGLEFLIYFQGNSAPDKSGLPSDRFSAERTGGSVSTLTIQRTQQEDSAVYLCASSYVTDTQYFGPGTRLTVL.

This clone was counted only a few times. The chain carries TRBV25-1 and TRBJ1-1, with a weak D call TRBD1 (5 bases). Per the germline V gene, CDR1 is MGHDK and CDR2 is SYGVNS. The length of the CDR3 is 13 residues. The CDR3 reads CASARGGYTEAFF. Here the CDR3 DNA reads TGTGCTAGTGCACGGGGGGGATACACTGAAGCTTTCTTT.

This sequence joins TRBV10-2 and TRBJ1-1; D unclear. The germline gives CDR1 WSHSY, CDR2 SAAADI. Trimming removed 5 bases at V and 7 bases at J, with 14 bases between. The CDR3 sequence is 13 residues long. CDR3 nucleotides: TGCGCCAGCAGTTCCCCGGGCCGGCATGAAGCTTTCTTT. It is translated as CASSSPGRHEAFF.

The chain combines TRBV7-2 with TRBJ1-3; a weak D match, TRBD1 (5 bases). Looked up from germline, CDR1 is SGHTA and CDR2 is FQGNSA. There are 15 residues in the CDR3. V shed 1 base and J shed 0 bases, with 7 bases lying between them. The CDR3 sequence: CASSLVGVSGNTIYF. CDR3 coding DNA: TGTGCCAGCAGCTTAGTGGGGGTCTCTGGAAACACCATATATTTT.

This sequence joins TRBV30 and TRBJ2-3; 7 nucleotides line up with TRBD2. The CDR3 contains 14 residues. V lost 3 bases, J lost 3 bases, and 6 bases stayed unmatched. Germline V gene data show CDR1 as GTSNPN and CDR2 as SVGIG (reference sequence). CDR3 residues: CAWRVAGATDTQYF. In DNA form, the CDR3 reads TGTGCCTGGAGGGTAGCGGGTGCAACAGATACGCAGTATTTT.